One and the same sample provided the 32 T cell receptor beta chains below, sequenced in a study of CD8+ T cells in alopecia areata. Once RNA had been extracted, it was reverse transcribed into cDNA to act as the sequencing template. Clones were read by immunoSEQ multiplex PCR, and TCRdb kept only the in-frame ones, dropping some. The repertoire holds approximately 160,000 clones, with 50% to 65% as singletons. The treatment here: oral pan-JAK inhibitor, 5-10 mg twice daily. The sample consisted of CD4+ T cells sorted from blood, taken at week 24, from a patient treated with tofacitinib. The origin of the receptors is a human donor with alopecia areata.

The chain employs TRBV29-1 and TRBJ2-7; D is ambiguous. V was shortened by 4 bases and J by 2 bases, with 9 bases between the two germline ends. Germline V gives CDR1 SQVTM, CDR2 ANQGSEA. This CDR3 is built from 12 residues. The CDR3 sequence: CSVVVQAYEQYF. The DNA for the CDR3 is TGCAGCGTTGTGGTGCAGGCCTACGAGCAGTACTTC.

The table lists this clone with a few counts. J is TRBJ2-1 and V is TRBV15, with D perhaps TRBD1 or TRBD2 (5 bases each). The CDR3 totals 19 residues. Germline-derived CDR1 and CDR2 are LNHNV and YYDKDF (reference sequence). V lost 0 bases and J lost 3, with 21 bases in between. CDR3 region: CATSRETMLGGGNYNEQFF. The CDR3 DNA follows: TGTGCCACCAGCAGAGAAACTATGCTGGGTGGGGGTAACTACAATGAGCAGTTCTTC. Variable domain in full (rest from reference TRBV15 and TRBJ2-1): DAMVIQNPRYQVTQFGKPVTLSCSQTLNHNVMYWYQQKSSQAPKLLFHYYDKDFNNEADTPDNFQSRRPNTSFCFLDIRSPGLGDTAMYLCATSRETMLGGGNYNEQFFGPGTRLTVL.

This chain connects TRBV30 to TRBJ2-2; D gene uncertain. This CDR3 has 14 amino acids. Between the trimmed V and J ends, which lost 0 bases and 0 bases, there was a span of 5 bases. Germline values: CDR1 GTSNPN, CDR2 SVGIG (reference sequence). The CDR3 nucleotides read TGTGCCTGGAGTGTAGGGTCGAACACCGGGGAGCTGTTTTTT. Translation: CAWSVGSNTGELFF.

This clone occurred a few times. The chain employs TRBV4-1 and TRBJ2-5, with D tentatively TRBD1 (5 bases). Deletions cut 0 bases from V and 1 base from J, with 12 bases between. Per germline, CDR1 MGHRA and CDR2 YSYEKL. This CDR3 has 16 amino acids. Here the CDR3 reads CASSQEHWQGQETQYF. Written as DNA, the CDR3 is TGCGCCAGCAGCCAAGAACACTGGCAGGGCCAAGAGACCCAGTACTTC.

The chain recombines TRBV18 with TRBJ2-1; 8 positions match TRBD2. Germline lookup yields CDR1 KGHSH and CDR2 LQKENI. Losses at the gene ends were 6 bases for V and 3 bases for J; bases not matched to a gene: 10. The CDR3 runs 16 residues. The CDR3 sequence: CASSGGVAGFYNEQFF. The CDR3 DNA reads TGTGCCAGCTCCGGCGGGGTAGCGGGGTTCTACAATGAGCAGTTCTTC.

The V gene is TRBV15, the J gene TRBJ2-7; tentatively, D is TRBD1 (6 bases). The germline V and J ends were trimmed by 3 bases and 7 bases, with 19 bases remaining between them. This CDR3 comprises 15 residues. The germline CDR1 and CDR2 sequences are LNHNV and YYDKDF (reference sequence). The CDR3 sequence is CATSRDSPFTGEQYF. The CDR3 DNA sequence: TGTGCCACCAGCAGGGACAGTCCCTTTACGGGGGAGCAGTACTTC.

The chain couples TRBV7-6 to TRBJ1-6; 10 nucleotides agree with TRBD1. J gave up 9 bases and V 2 bases, and 1 base lay outside the gene matches. CDR1 is SGHVS and CDR2 is FNYEAQ in the germline V gene. The CDR3 contains 14 residues. CDR3 in DNA: TGTGCCAGCAGCTTAAGGACAGGGGGTTCACCCCTCCACTTT. It translates to CASSLRTGGSPLHF.

The chain is built from TRBV6-6 and TRBJ2-5, with 7 nucleotides matching TRBD2. CDR3 length: 13 residues. The trim removed 4 bases at V and 3 bases at J, leaving 2 bases unmatched. Germline CDR1 MNHNY, CDR2 SVGAGI (reference sequence). This chain's CDR3 is CASSLGLKETQYF. The CDR3 DNA sequence: TGTGCCAGCAGTTTGGGACTAAAAGAGACCCAGTACTTC.

The rearrangement uses TRBV19 and TRBJ1-4; the D gene is possibly TRBD1 (5 bases). This CDR3 has 15 residues. The germline V gene has CDR1 LNHDA and CDR2 SQIVND (reference sequence). The V end lost 7 bases, the J end lost 8 bases, and 20 bases lay between the germline ends. The chain's CDR3 is CASTQNGGGIEKLFF. The CDR3 bases are TGTGCCAGTACCCAAAATGGGGGAGGAATCGAAAAACTGTTTTTT.

The rearrangement joins TRBV6-5 to TRBJ1-1; 8 bases are shared with TRBD1. The V and J ends lost 6 bases and 1 base, in that order; junction bases with no gene match: 1. This CDR3 contains 13 residues. Germline V gene data show CDR1 as MNHEY and CDR2 as SVGAGI. CDR3 loop: CASRDRENTEAFF. DNA of the CDR3: TGTGCCAGCAGGGACAGGGAGAACACTGAAGCTTTCTTT.

The chain couples TRBV15 to TRBJ2-2, with D perhaps TRBD1 (5 bases). Per the germline V gene, CDR1 is LNHNV and CDR2 is YYDKDF (reference sequence). CDR3 length: 15 residues. The ends were cut back, 4 bases at V and 6 bases at J, with 15 bases in the middle. This chain's CDR3 is CATSTSHRPSGELFF. CDR3 bases: TGTGCCACCAGCACGTCGCACAGGCCCTCCGGGGAGCTGTTTTTT.

J is TRBJ1-3 and V is TRBV30, with D possibly being TRBD1 (5 bases). The CDR3 contains 13 residues. Looked up from germline, CDR1 is GTSNPN and CDR2 is SVGIG (reference sequence). V dropped 8 bases and J dropped 7 bases, with 18 bases sitting between them. The CDR3 region is CAGTLIGANTIYF. CDR3 sequence (DNA): TGTGCCGGCACCCTCATTGGGGCTAACACCATATATTTT.

Points on this clone: The same CDR3 is also encoded by other DNA sequences in this sample. The V gene is TRBV4-1, the J gene TRBJ2-4; D unresolved. Trimming removed 0 bases at V and 2 bases at J, with 11 bases between. The CDR3 totals 16 residues. Germline CDR1 and CDR2: MGHRA and YSYEKL. CDR3 in amino acids: CASSQDTWQTKNIQYF. The CDR3 region has the DNA TGCGCCAGCAGCCAAGATACGTGGCAGACCAAAAACATTCAGTACTTC.

The V and J genes are TRBV30 and TRBJ2-1, with TRBD1 matching over 10 bases. Trimming at V came to 4 bases and at J to 4 bases, leaving 4 bases not matched to a gene. Germline lookup yields CDR1 GTSNPN and CDR2 SVGIG (reference sequence). The CDR3 consists of 14 residues. The CDR3 reads CAWNRDRGYNEQFF. In DNA, the CDR3 is TGTGCCTGGAACCGGGACAGGGGTTACAATGAGCAGTTCTTC.

CDR3 loop: CAWSVGFRGVETQYF. CDR3 in DNA: TGTGCCTGGAGTGTAGGCTTCCGGGGGGTGGAGACCCAGTACTTC. The V and J genes are TRBV30 and TRBJ2-5; 7 positions match TRBD2. This CDR3 contains 15 residues. Trimming took 0 bases from V and 5 from J; bases not matched to a gene: 9. Germline lookup yields CDR1 GTSNPN and CDR2 SVGIG (reference sequence).

This chain connects TRBV30 to TRBJ2-7; TRBD1 is a possible D gene (6 bases). The germline CDR1 and CDR2 sequences are GTSNPN and SVGIG (reference sequence). The CDR3 has 14 residues. The V end was cut by 0 bases, the J end by 3 bases, with 12 bases between. Written as DNA, the CDR3 is TGTGCCTGGAGTGTGGCAGGGGCCAACTACGAGCAGTACTTC. It is translated as CAWSVAGANYEQYF.

In this sample, this clone turned up once. The chain employs TRBV2 and TRBJ2-2; D gene ambiguous. The germline V and J ends were trimmed by 9 bases and 0 bases, with 11 bases remaining between them. Germline V gives CDR1 SNHLY, CDR2 FYNNEI. The length of the CDR3 is 14 residues. Written as DNA, the CDR3 is TGTGCCAGTAATCCAGATTCGAACACCGGGGAGCTGTTTTTT. This gives the protein CASNPDSNTGELFF.

The chain is built from TRBV6-5 and TRBJ1-1, with 7 positions matching TRBD1. J gave up 5 bases and V 6 bases, and 9 bases lay outside the gene matches. CDR1 and CDR2 (germline): MNHEY, SVGAGI. CDR3 length: 14 residues. This CDR3 reads CASSRPGGGTEAFF. The CDR3 DNA reads as TGTGCCAGCAGCCGTCCAGGGGGAGGGACTGAAGCTTTCTTT.

This clone occurred a few times. This rearrangement joins TRBV18 to TRBJ1-5; 9 bases are shared with TRBD1. V dropped 0 bases and J dropped 3; count of bases not matched to a gene: 12. The CDR3 contains 19 residues. CDR1 is KGHSH and CDR2 is LQKENI in the germline V gene. The CDR3 region is CASSPPPTGTGYDNQPQHF. The CDR3 coding sequence is TGTGCCAGCTCACCACCGCCTACCGGGACAGGGTACGACAATCAGCCCCAGCATTTT.

This clone was counted only a few times. This chain uses TRBV7-9 with TRBJ2-5; no clear D gene. The CDR3 consists of 14 residues. Germline CDR1 SEHNR, CDR2 FQNEAQ (reference sequence). V lost 6 bases and J lost 2, with 13 bases in between. The CDR3 loop is CASRVLLDQETQYF. The CDR3, as DNA: TGTGCCAGCAGAGTCCTTTTGGATCAAGAGACCCAGTACTTC.

The rearrangement uses TRBV4-2 and TRBJ1-1; D is uncertain. The length of the CDR3 is 14 residues. Trimming removed 1 base from V and 5 bases from J, with 11 bases in between. CDR1 LGHNA and CDR2 YNFKEQ come from the germline V gene. The CDR3 region is CASSQGPATTEAFF. CDR3 sequence (DNA): TGTGCCAGCAGCCAAGGTCCAGCTACAACTGAAGCTTTCTTT.

In this sample, this clone turned up a few times. This rearrangement joins TRBV7-9 to TRBJ1-4; D is unclear. The germline V gene has CDR1 SEHNR and CDR2 FQNEAQ (reference sequence). The CDR3 has 15 residues. With 5 bases removed from V and 8 bases from J, the gap between germline ends came to 18 bases. The CDR3 sequence is CASSATRSTEEKLFF. The CDR3 nucleotides read TGTGCCAGCAGCGCAACTCGGAGCACCGAGGAAAAACTGTTTTTT.

V is TRBV27 and J is TRBJ2-1, with D maybe TRBD1 (5 bases). Trimming took off 3 bases at V and 8 bases at J, with 8 bases between the two ends. Germline-derived CDR1 and CDR2 are MNHEY and SMNVEV (reference sequence). CDR3 length: 12 residues. DNA of the CDR3: TGTGCCAGCAGTTTGGACAACTATGAGCAGTTCTTC. Protein: CASSLDNYEQFF.

V is TRBV7-9 and J is TRBJ2-5, with D tentatively TRBD2 (6 bases). Trimming left V 5 bases short and J 4 bases short, with 11 bases between. CDR1 SEHNR and CDR2 FQNEAQ come from the germline V gene (reference sequence). There are 13 residues in the CDR3. The CDR3 DNA is TGTGCCAGCAGCCGGAGGGCGGTAGAGACCCAGTACTTC. It codes for CASSRRAVETQYF.

This clone was observed a handful of times. This chain connects TRBV21-1 to TRBJ1-6; the D call in the table, TRBD1, was not verified against the DNA. TRBV21-1 is annotated as a pseudogene. The CDR3 loop spans 15 amino acids. CDR3 protein: CASSLGQGWNSPLHF. As DNA, the CDR3 is TGTGCCAGCAGCTTGGGACAGGGGTGGAATTCACCCCTCCACTTT.

This chain connects TRBV19 to TRBJ2-2; 7 bases align to TRBD1. Germline V gives CDR1 LNHDA, CDR2 SQIVND (reference sequence). CDR3 size: 16 residues. Trimming took 3 bases from V and 0 from J; bases not matched to a gene: 4. The CDR3 bases are TGTGCCAGTAGTATTATCGGACAGGCGAACACCGGGGAGCTGTTTTTT. Protein sequence: CASSIIGQANTGELFF. Based on the CDR3 plus reference TRBV19 and TRBJ2-2, the full variable domain is DGGITQSPKYLFRKEGQNVTLSCEQNLNHDAMYWYRQDPGQGLRLIYYSQIVNDFQKGDIAEGYSVSREKKESFPLTVTSAQKNPTAFYLCASSIIGQANTGELFFGEGSRLTVL.

The rearrangement links TRBV4-1 to TRBJ1-5, with D perhaps TRBD1 (5 bases). The germline gives CDR1 MGHRA, CDR2 YSYEKL. The length of the CDR3 is 16 residues. Trimming removed 5 bases from V and 0 bases from J, with 14 bases in between. The CDR3 region is CASSSLWGGSNQPQHF. The DNA for the CDR3 is TGCGCCAGCAGCTCTCTTTGGGGGGGTAGCAATCAGCCCCAGCATTTT.

V usage is TRBV29-1 and J usage is TRBJ2-3; the D gene is possibly TRBD1 (8 bases). This CDR3 has 15 residues. The germline V and J ends were trimmed by 8 bases and 0 bases, with 18 bases remaining between them. Germline V gene lookup returns CDR1 SQVTM and CDR2 ANQGSEA. This chain's CDR3 is CSLRTGRGSTDTQYF. The CDR3 coding sequence is TGCAGCCTAAGGACAGGGAGGGGGAGCACAGATACGCAGTATTTT.

This chain connects TRBV30 to TRBJ1-2, with D possibly TRBD1 on 6 matching bases. Deletions cut 1 base from V and 8 bases from J, with 11 bases between. This CDR3 has 12 amino acids. Germline V gene sequence: CDR1 GTSNPN, CDR2 SVGIG (reference sequence). Here the CDR3 DNA reads TGTGCCTGGAGTGCCAGGGGAGGAGGCTACACCTTC. Its protein product is CAWSARGGGYTF.

In its sample, this clone was seen once. The chain couples TRBV12-5 to TRBJ2-7; D perhaps matches TRBD1 (6 bases). Germline loops: CDR1 LGHNT, CDR2 FRNRAP. CDR3 length equals 16 residues. Trimming stripped 8 bases from V and 4 bases from J, with 24 bases between. CDR3 residues: CASSLGRRTAAYEQYF. Here the CDR3 DNA reads TGTGCTAGTTCTTTGGGCCGGAGGACAGCCGCATACGAGCAGTACTTC.

V and J are TRBV29-1 and TRBJ2-7; D is uncertain. V lost 6 bases and J 1 base, leaving 7 bases between the germline ends. The CDR3 spans 11 residues. Germline loops: CDR1 SQVTM, CDR2 ANQGSEA. CDR3 residues: CSVGESYEQYF. Here the CDR3 DNA reads TGCAGCGTCGGTGAGTCCTACGAGCAGTACTTC.

This clone was observed a handful of times. The chain links TRBV27 to TRBJ1-4; D is possibly TRBD1 (6 bases). V was cut by 10 bases and J by 7 bases, with 25 bases left in between. CDR1 and CDR2 (germline): MNHEY, SMNVEV (reference sequence). The CDR3 runs 16 residues. The CDR3 loop is CANFRWGAGSGEKLFF. The CDR3 DNA reads TGTGCCAACTTCCGATGGGGGGCAGGATCGGGTGAAAAACTGTTTTTT.